The rows below give T cell receptor beta chains drawn from one sample of a study of T cell responses to AZD1222 COVID-19 vaccine. Produced via immunoSEQ multiplex PCR; TCRdb's table is partial and in-frame only. Of over 150,000 clones detected, about nine tenths appear once; the ten largest clones hold roughly 1.6%. Specimen: peripheral blood, collected on day 0 of AZD1222 vaccination. These receptors were collected from an adult in good health. The CDR3 runs from the conserved cysteine through the conserved F or W. Each record gives: J gene, V gene, D gene, clone size, CDR3 DNA, CDR3 protein. The D gene is left open where the match is weak. The size field is filled for only some rows; it gives once, few, many or a size class.

>TRBJ1-1|TRBV28|.|few
TGTGCCAGCAGTCCCCCAGGGATGGGGAACACTGAAGCTTTCTTT
CASSPPGMGNTEAFF
>TRBJ1-1|TRBV25-1|.|.
TGTGCCAGCAAACAGGGCGGGGTGAACACTGAAGCTTTCTTT
CASKQGGVNTEAFF
>TRBJ1-3|TRBV12-3/TRBV12-4|.|.
TGTGCCAGCAGTTCCCCGTACACCATATATTTT
CASSSPYTIYF
>TRBJ1-3|TRBV18|TRBD1|.
TGTGCCAGCTCACCTCTCAGGGGGTCTCAGATCGACTCTGGAAACACCATATATTTT
CASSPLRGSQIDSGNTIYF
>TRBJ2-7|TRBV5-1|.|once
TGCGCCAGCAGCTTGGCCACCGAGGAGCAGTACTTC
CASSLATEEQYF
>TRBJ2-5|TRBV6-1|.|.
TGTGCCAGCAGTGAAGGGGCAGGGCAAGAGACCCAGTACTTC
CASSEGAGQETQYF
>TRBJ1-2|TRBV6-6|TRBD1|.
TGTGCCAGCAGTTATCGCAGGGGGCAGGGTGGCTACACCTTC
CASSYRRGQGGYTF
>TRBJ1-6|TRBV5-1|TRBD1|.
TGCGCCAGCAGCTGGGGACAGGGGCATTCACCCCTCCACTTT
CASSWGQGHSPLHF
>TRBJ1-1|TRBV28|.|.
TGTGCCAGCACCACGGGGGCAGGGAATGCGAACACTGAAGCTTTCTTT
CASTTGAGNANTEAFF
>TRBJ1-2|TRBV15|.|.
TGTGCCACCAGCAGGTACTCCGGTTTGAGCGAGCGGGGCTACACCTTC
CATSRYSGLSERGYTF
>TRBJ2-2|TRBV28|.|many
TGTGCCAGCAGTTGGGTGAACACCGGGGAGCTGTTTTTT
CASSWVNTGELFF
>TRBJ2-3|TRBV24-1|.|.
TGTGCCACCAGTGATTTGAGGGGCCAGTCAGGAGATACGCAGTATTTT
CATSDLRGQSGDTQYF
>TRBJ2-7|TRBV28|.|.
TGTGCCAGCGGCCTCGGGGGGCCGCCCTACGAGCAGTACTTC
CASGLGGPPYEQYF
>TRBJ2-3|TRBV27|TRBD2|.
TGTGCCAGCAGTTTATCCCAGAGTATCTTCCGGGCGGGGGGGCCGTCTGATACGCAGTATTTT
CASSLSQSIFRAGGPSDTQYF
>TRBJ2-5|TRBV29-1|.|.
TGCAGCGTTGAAGAAAGACTAGGACTCCTAGGAGAGACCCAGTACTTC
CSVEERLGLLGETQYF
>TRBJ1-5|TRBV4-3|.|.
TGCGCCAGCAGCGCTACAGCCGCTCAGCCCCAGCATTTT
CASSATAAQPQHF
>TRBJ1-3|TRBV28|.|.
TGTGCCAGCTGCTCGGGACGCCAGACTGGAAACACCATATATTTT
CASCSGRQTGNTIYF
>TRBJ1-2|TRBV11-1|.|.
TGTGCCAGCAGCCCACCGCCCGGGCTCGGCTATGGCTACACCTTC
CASSPPPGLGYGYTF
>TRBJ1-4|TRBV5-1|TRBD1|.
TGCGCCAGCAGCCTGGACAGGATGAATGAAAAACTGTTTTTT
CASSLDRMNEKLFF
>TRBJ2-5|TRBV5-6|.|.
TGTGCCAGCAGCTGGGACTTAGCACTAGAGACCCAGTACTTC
CASSWDLALETQYF
>TRBJ1-4|TRBV3-1/TRBV3-2|TRBD1|.
TGTGCCAGCAGCCAAGAGGACAGGGGGGAAAAACTGTTTTTT
CASSQEDRGEKLFF
>TRBJ1-2|TRBV4-3|TRBD1|.
TGCGCCAGCAGCCAAGCATTCGGACAGGGTTCGGGTAACTATGGCTACACCTTC
CASSQAFGQGSGNYGYTF
>TRBJ1-2|TRBV6-5|TRBD1|.
TGTGCCAGCAGTCCCACCGGACAGGGTTTGAGGGGCTACACCTTC
CASSPTGQGLRGYTF
>TRBJ1-1|TRBV5-8|.|.
TGTGCCAGCAGCGCGTGGGAGGGTGTTATCACTGAAGCTTTCTTT
CASSAWEGVITEAFF
>TRBJ1-4|TRBV28|.|.
TGTGCCAGCAAAGGTCCAATGAGGACTTATGAAAAACTGTTTTTT
CASKGPMRTYEKLFF
>TRBJ2-7|TRBV7-2|.|.
TGTGCCAGCAGCTTAGGGGGGAAGGGGTCCGGCGAGCAGTACTTC
CASSLGGKGSGEQYF
>TRBJ1-2|TRBV5-1|TRBD1|once
TGCGCCAGCAGCTTGAGTCAGGGGGATGGCTACACCTTC
CASSLSQGDGYTF
>TRBJ2-5|TRBV18|.|.
TGTGCCAGCTCCGCCTCCAGTCGGGGTCAAGAGACCCAGTACTTC
CASSASSRGQETQYF
>TRBJ2-5|TRBV28|TRBD1|.
TGTGCCAGCAGTTCCACAGGGGTTGAGACCCAGTACTTC
CASSSTGVETQYF
>TRBJ2-5|TRBV19|.|.
TGTGCCAGTAGTAGGACAGCCCAAGAGACCCAGTACTTC
CASSRTAQETQYF
>TRBJ1-3|TRBV4-1|.|.
TGCGCCAGCAGCCAAGATTGGTCGGCGGCCGGGCTCATATATTTT
CASSQDWSAAGLIYF
>TRBJ2-2|TRBV6-1|TRBD1|.
TGTGCCAGCACCTTATCGGGACAGACCACCGGGGAGCTGTTTTTT
CASTLSGQTTGELFF
>TRBJ2-2|TRBV2|.|few
TGTGCCAGCAGTGAGTCCAGCATGAACACCGGGGAGCTGTTTTTT
CASSESSMNTGELFF
>TRBJ2-1|TRBV28|.|.
TGTGCCAGCAGTTTATCAACAGGGTTGGGCACCTACAATGAGCAGTTCTTC
CASSLSTGLGTYNEQFF
>TRBJ2-1|TRBV3-1/TRBV3-2|.|.
TGTGCCAGCAGCCAAGATGGGCCTCATGAGCAGTTCTTC
CASSQDGPHEQFF